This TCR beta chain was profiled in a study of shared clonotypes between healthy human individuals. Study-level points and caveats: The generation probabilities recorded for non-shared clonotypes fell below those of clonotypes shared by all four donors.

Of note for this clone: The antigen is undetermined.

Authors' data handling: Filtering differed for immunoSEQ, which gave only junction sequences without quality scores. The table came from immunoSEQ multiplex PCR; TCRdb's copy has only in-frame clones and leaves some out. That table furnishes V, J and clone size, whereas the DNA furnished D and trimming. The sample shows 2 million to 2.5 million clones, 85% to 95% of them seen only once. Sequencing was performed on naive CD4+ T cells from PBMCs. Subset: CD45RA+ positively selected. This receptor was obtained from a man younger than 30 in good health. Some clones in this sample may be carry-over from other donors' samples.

CDR3 coding DNA: TGTGCCAGCAGCTTATCTGGGGGGAGCAGCTACGAGCAGTACTTC. Amino acids: CASSLSGGSSYEQYF. This rearrangement joins TRBV7-2 to TRBJ2-7, with D maybe TRBD2 (6 bases). Per the germline V gene, CDR1 is SGHTA and CDR2 is FQGNSA. This CDR3 has 15 residues. Trimming removed 2 bases at V and 3 bases at J, with 14 bases between.